The clone carrying this TCR beta chain has ten or more counts. The sample originates from a study of metastatic and nonmetastatic thyroid tumors. TCRdb re-called clones from the PCR reads using MiXCR. The data show more than 20,000 clones, around 13% seen once. The V segment lost 0 bases and the J segment 2 bases; nucleotides outside the gene matches: 10. From germline, CDR1 is DFQATT and CDR2 SNEGSKA (reference sequence). The CDR3 consists of 18 residues. No treatment of any kind had been given to any patient before thyroid surgery. The rearrangement joins TRBV20-1 to TRBJ2-3; 11 positions match TRBD2. Sequencing was done on a sample of blood. The clonotype comes from a female donor with papillary thyroid cancer or a benign thyroid nodule (not recorded which). Some clones in this sample may be carry-over from other donors' samples. Here the CDR3 DNA reads TGCAGTGCTAGAGACTCCTTCGGACTAGCGGGCCCCACAGATACGCAGTATTTT. Protein sequence: CSARDSFGLAGPTDTQYF.